This T cell receptor (beta chain) is drawn from a study of blood T cells in healthy people across ages. Study-wide points: Calculation of diversity from one million T cells yielded estimates considered to be underestimates. Among T cells, TCR beta diversity per million cells dropped roughly linearly as age rose.

PCR was performed a second time for roughly 7 to 11 cycles using a sample-barcoded 5' primer and a J-beta primer mix. Each cDNA molecule, via a template-switch adaptor with 12 random nucleotides, was tagged. From the 5' RACE reads, TCRdb called clonotypes with MiXCR, one entry per CDR3 protein. Of some 1,500,000 distinct CDR3 sequences listed, approximately 43% were seen once; the top ten hold over 3.5%. About this clonotype itself: Its target is unknown.

The CDR3 extends over 14 amino acids. Germline V gene data show CDR1 as SQVTM and CDR2 as ANQGSEA. The sample comprised blood. The gene calls are TRBV29-1 and TRBJ2-1; 9 nucleotides agree with TRBD1. The origin of this receptor is a woman younger than 30 in good health. The CDR3 DNA reads as TGCGGCGAAAAAACAGGGGGCTGGGGTGGTGAGCAGTTCTTC. Encoded protein: CGEKTGGWGGEQFF.